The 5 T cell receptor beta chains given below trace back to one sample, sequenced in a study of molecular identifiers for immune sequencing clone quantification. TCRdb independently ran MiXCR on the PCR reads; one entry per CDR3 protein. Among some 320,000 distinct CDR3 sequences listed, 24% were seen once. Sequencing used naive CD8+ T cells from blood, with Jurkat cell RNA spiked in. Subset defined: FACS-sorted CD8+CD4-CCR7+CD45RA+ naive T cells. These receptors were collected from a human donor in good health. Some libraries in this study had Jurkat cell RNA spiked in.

The CDR3: CASSTHTEGGEQFF. CDR3 DNA sequence: TGTGCCAGCAGTACACATACGGAGGGCGGGGAGCAGTTCTTC. The chain recombines TRBV12-3 or TRBV12-4 with TRBJ2-1; maybe TRBD2 (6 bases). The CDR3 is made up of 14 amino acids. V lost 5 bases and J 10 bases, leaving 18 bases between the germline ends.

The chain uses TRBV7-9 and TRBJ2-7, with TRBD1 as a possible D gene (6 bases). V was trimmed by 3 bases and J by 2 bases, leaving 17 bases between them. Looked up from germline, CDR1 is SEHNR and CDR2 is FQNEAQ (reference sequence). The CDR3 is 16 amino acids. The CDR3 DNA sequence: TGTGCCAGCAGCTTCGTTCAACAGGGTAGAACCTACGAGCAGTACTTC. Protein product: CASSFVQQGRTYEQYF.

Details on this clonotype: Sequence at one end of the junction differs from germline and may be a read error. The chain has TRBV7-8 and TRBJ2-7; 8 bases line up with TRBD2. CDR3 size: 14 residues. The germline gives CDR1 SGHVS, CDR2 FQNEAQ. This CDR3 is CASCLGLAGYEQYF. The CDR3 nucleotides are TGTGCCAGCTGCTTAGGACTAGCAGGGTACGAGCAGTACTTC.

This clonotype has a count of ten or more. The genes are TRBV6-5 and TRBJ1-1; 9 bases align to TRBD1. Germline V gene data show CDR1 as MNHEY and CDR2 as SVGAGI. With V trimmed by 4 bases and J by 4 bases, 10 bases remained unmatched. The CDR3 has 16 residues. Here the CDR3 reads CASSWGQGWEATEAFF. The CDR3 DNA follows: TGTGCCAGCAGTTGGGGACAGGGCTGGGAGGCCACTGAAGCTTTCTTT.

CDR3 protein: CASSLSVSGPSYEQYF. Here the CDR3 DNA reads TGTGCCAGCAGTTTATCCGTTAGCGGGCCCTCCTACGAGCAGTACTTC. V is TRBV27 and J is TRBJ2-7, with 7 bases matching TRBD2. CDR1 is MNHEY, CDR2 SMNVEV, per germline (reference sequence). Trimming cost V 0 bases and J 0 bases; bases outside gene matches: 5. The CDR3 runs to 16 residues.